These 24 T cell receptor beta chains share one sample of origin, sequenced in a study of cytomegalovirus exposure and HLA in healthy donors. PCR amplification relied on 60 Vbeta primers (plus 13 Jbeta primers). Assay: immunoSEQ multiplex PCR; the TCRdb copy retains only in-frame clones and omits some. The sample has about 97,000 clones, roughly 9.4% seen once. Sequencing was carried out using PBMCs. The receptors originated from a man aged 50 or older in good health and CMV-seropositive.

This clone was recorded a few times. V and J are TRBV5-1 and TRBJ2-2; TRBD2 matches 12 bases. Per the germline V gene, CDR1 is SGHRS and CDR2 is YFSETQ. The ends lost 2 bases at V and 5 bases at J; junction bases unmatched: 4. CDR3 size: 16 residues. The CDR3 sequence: CASSLLGTSGTGELFF. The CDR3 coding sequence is TGCGCCAGCAGCTTACTCGGGACTAGCGGGACCGGGGAGCTGTTTTTT. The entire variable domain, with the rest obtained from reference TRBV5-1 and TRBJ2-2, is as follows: KAGVTQTPRYLIKTRGQQVTLSCSPISGHRSVSWYQQTPGQGLQFLFEYFSETQRNKGNFPGRFSGRQFSNSRSEMNVSTLELGDSALYLCASSLLGTSGTGELFFGEGSRLTVL.

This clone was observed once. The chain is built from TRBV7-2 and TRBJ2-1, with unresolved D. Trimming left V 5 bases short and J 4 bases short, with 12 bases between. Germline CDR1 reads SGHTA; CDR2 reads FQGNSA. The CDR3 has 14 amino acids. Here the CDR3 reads CASSPERQYNEQFF. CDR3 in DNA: TGTGCCAGCAGCCCAGAGCGCCAATACAATGAGCAGTTCTTC.

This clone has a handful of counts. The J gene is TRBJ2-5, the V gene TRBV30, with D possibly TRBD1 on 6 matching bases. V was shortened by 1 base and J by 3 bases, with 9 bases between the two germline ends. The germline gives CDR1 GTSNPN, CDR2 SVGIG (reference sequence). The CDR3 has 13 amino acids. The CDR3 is CAWSERTEETQYF. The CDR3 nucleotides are TGTGCCTGGAGTGAGAGGACAGAAGAGACCCAGTACTTC.

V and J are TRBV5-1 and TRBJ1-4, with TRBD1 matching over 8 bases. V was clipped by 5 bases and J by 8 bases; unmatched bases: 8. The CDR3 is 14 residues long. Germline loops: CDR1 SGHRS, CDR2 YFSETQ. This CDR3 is CASSFGQGVEKLFF. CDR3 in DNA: TGCGCCAGCAGTTTTGGACAGGGCGTGGAAAAACTGTTTTTT.

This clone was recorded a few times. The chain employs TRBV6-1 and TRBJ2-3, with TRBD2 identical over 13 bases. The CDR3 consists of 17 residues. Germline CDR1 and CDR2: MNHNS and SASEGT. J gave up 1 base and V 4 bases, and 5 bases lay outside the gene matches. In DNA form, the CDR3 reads TGTGCCAGCAGTGGACTAGCGGGAGGTTGGGGCACAGATACGCAGTATTTT. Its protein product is CASSGLAGGWGTDTQYF.

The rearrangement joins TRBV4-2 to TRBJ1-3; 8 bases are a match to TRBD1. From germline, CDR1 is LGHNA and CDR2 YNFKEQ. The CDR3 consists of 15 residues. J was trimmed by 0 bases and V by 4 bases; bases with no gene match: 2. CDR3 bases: TGTGCCAGCAGCCCAGGGGGCCTCTCTGGAAACACCATATATTTT. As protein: CASSPGGLSGNTIYF.

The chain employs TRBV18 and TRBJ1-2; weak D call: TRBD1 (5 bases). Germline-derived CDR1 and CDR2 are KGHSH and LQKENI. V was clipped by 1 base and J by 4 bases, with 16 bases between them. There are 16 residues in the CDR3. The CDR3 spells CASSPLRDSRSYGYTF. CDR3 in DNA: TGTGCCAGCTCACCACTCCGGGACTCCCGTAGCTATGGCTACACCTTC.

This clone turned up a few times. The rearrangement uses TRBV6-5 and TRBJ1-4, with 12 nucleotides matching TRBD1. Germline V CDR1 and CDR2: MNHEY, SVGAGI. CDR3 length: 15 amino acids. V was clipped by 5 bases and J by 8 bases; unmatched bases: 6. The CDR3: CASSGDRGRAEKLFF. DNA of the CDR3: TGTGCCAGCAGTGGGGACAGGGGGCGCGCGGAAAAACTGTTTTTT.

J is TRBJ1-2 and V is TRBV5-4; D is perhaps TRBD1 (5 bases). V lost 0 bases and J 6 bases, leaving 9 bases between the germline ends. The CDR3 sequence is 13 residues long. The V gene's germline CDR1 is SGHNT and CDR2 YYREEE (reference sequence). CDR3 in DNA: TGTGCCAGCAGCTTGGGGGGGAGGGATGGCTACACCTTC. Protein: CASSLGGRDGYTF. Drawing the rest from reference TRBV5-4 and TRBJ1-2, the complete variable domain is ETGVTQSPTHLIKTRGQQVTLRCSSQSGHNTVSWYQQALGQGPQFIFQYYREEENGRGNFPPRFSGLQFPNYSSELNVNALELDDSALYLCASSLGGRDGYTFGSGTRLTVV.

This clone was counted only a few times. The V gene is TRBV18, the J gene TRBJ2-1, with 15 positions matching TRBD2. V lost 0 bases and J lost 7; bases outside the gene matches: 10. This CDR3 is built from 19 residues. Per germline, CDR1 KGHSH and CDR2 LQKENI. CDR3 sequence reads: CASSPPGLAGGGGGNEQFF. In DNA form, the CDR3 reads TGTGCCAGCTCACCACCGGGACTAGCGGGAGGTGGTGGGGGAAATGAGCAGTTCTTC.

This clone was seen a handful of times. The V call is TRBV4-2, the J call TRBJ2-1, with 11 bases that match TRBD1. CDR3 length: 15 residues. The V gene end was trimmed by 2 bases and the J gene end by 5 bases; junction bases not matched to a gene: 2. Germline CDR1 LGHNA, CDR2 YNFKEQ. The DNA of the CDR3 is TGTGCCAGCAGCCAACAGGGACAGGGGGACAATGAGCAGTTCTTC. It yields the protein CASSQQGQGDNEQFF.

The CDR3 is CASSFGGSGSYEQYF. CDR3 coding DNA: TGTGCCAGCAGCTTCGGAGGGAGTGGATCCTACGAGCAGTACTTC. The chain uses TRBV5-5 and TRBJ2-7; TRBD2 might be the D (6 bases). V was pared by 2 bases and J by 1 base, with 13 bases between. Germline CDR1 reads SGHKS; CDR2 reads YYEKEE (reference sequence). The CDR3 length is 15 residues.

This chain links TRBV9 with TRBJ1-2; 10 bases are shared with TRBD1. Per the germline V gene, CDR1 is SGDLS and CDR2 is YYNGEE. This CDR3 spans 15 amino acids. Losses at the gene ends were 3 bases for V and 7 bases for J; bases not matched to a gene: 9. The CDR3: CASSAAGTGDSGYTF. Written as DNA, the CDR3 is TGTGCCAGCAGCGCGGCCGGGACAGGGGACAGTGGCTACACCTTC.

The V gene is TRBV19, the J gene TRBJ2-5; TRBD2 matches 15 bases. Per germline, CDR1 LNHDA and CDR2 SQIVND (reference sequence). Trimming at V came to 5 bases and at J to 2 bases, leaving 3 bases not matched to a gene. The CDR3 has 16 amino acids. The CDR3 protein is CASSRGLAGGQETQYF. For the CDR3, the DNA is TGTGCCAGTAGTCGTGGACTAGCGGGAGGGCAAGAGACCCAGTACTTC.

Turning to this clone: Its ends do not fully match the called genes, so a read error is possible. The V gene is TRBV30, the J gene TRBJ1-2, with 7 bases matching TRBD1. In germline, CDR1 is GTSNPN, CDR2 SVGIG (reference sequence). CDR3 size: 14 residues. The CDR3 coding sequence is TGTGCCTGGAAAGGACAGGCGTATAACTATGGCTATTCCTTC. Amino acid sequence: CAWKGQAYNYGYSF.

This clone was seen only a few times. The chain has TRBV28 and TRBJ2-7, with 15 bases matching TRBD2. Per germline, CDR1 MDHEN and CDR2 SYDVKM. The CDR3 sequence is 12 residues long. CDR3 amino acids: CGTSGRAYEQYF. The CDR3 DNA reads TGTGGGACTAGCGGGAGGGCGTACGAGCAGTACTTC.

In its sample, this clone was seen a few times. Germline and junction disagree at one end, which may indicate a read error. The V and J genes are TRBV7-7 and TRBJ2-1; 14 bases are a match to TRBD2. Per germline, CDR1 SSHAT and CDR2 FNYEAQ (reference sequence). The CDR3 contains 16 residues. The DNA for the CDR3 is TGTGCTAGCAGCTTAGGGACTAGCGGGAGTTGGAATGAGCAGTTCTTC. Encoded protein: CASSLGTSGSWNEQFF.

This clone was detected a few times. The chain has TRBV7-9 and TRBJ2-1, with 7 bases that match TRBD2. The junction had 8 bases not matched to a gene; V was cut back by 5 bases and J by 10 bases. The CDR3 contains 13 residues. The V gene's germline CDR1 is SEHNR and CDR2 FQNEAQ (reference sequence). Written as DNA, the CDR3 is TGTGCCAGCAGCCCAGTTCCGGGAGGAGAGCAGTTCTTC. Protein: CASSPVPGGEQFF. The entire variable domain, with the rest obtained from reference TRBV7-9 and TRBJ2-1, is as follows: DTGVSQNPRHKITKRGQNVTFRCDPISEHNRLYWYRQTLGQGPEFLTYFQNEAQLEKSRLLSDRFSAERPKGSFSTLEIQRTEQGDSAMYLCASSPVPGGEQFFGPGTRLTVL.

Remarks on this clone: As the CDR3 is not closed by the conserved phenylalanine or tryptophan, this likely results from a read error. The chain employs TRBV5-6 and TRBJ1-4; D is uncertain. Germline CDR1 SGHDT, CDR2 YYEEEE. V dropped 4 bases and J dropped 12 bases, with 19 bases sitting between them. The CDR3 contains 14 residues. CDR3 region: CASSRSMAGEELFL. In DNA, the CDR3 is TGTGCCAGCAGCCGGTCTATGGCTGGGGAGGAACTGTTTTTG.

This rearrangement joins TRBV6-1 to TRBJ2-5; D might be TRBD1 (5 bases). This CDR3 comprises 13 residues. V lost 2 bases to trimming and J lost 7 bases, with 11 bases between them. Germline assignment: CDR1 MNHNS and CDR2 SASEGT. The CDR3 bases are TGTGCCAGCAGTGAATCCCGGCAGGGGACCCAGTACTTC. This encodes CASSESRQGTQYF.

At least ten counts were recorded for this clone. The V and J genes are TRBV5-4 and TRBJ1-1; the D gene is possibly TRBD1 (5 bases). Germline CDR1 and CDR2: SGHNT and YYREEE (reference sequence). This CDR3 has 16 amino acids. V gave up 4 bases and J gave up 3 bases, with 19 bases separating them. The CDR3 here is CASSPPRSGYDTEAFF. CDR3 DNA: TGTGCCAGCAGCCCACCGCGGTCAGGGTACGACACTGAAGCTTTCTTT. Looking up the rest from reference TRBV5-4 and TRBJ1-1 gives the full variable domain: ETGVTQSPTHLIKTRGQQVTLRCSSQSGHNTVSWYQQALGQGPQFIFQYYREEENGRGNFPPRFSGLQFPNYSSELNVNALELDDSALYLCASSPPRSGYDTEAFFGQGTRLTVV.

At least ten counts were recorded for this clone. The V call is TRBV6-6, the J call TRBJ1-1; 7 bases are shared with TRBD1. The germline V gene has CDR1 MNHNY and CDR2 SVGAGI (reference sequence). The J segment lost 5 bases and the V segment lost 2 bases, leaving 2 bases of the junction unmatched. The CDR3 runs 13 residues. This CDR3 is CASSYGTETEAFF. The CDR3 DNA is TGTGCCAGCAGTTACGGGACAGAAACTGAAGCTTTCTTT.

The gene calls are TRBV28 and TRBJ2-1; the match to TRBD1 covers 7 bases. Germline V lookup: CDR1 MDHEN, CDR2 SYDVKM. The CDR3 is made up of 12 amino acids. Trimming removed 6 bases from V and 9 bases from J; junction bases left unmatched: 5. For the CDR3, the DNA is TGTGCCAGCAGAGGACAGGTCGGTGAGCAGTTCTTC. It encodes CASRGQVGEQFF.

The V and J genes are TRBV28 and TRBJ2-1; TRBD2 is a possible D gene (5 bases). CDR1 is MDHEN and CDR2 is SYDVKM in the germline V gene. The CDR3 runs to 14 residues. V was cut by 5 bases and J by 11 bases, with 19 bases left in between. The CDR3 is CASSPLVGLRKQFF. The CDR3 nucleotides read TGTGCCAGCAGTCCCCTAGTTGGACTGAGGAAGCAGTTCTTC.